Following are 20 T cell receptor beta chains from one sample sequenced in a study of blood T cell repertoires in COVID-19. Some clones are missing from TCRdb's copy, which holds only in-frame ones; the method was immunoSEQ multiplex PCR. The repertoire holds more than 300,000 clones, with 87% as singletons. The sample taken for sequencing was peripheral blood. The receptors originated from a woman between 50 and 59 years old with COVID-19, enrolled during active disease.

This chain uses TRBV5-1 with TRBJ2-1; D not resolved. Germline V lookup: CDR1 SGHRS, CDR2 YFSETQ. V lost 0 bases to trimming and J lost 10 bases, with 11 bases between them. This CDR3 comprises 13 residues. The CDR3 region is CASSLGGVWEQFF. CDR3 nucleotide sequence: TGCGCCAGCAGCTTGGGCGGCGTTTGGGAGCAGTTCTTC.

In its sample, this clone was seen once. This rearrangement joins TRBV30 to TRBJ2-5; TRBD2 matches at 7 bases. CDR3 size: 16 residues. The germline V gene has CDR1 GTSNPN and CDR2 SVGIG (reference sequence). V lost 0 bases to trimming and J lost 4 bases; unmatched junction nucleotides: 11. In DNA, the CDR3 is TGTGCCTGGAGTGTGGGAGGGAGGGCCTTAGGAGAGACCCAGTACTTC. This gives the protein CAWSVGGRALGETQYF.

The genes are TRBV19 and TRBJ2-2; 9 nucleotides align to TRBD2. V gave up 3 bases and J gave up 7 bases; unmatched junction bases: 3. From germline, CDR1 is LNHDA and CDR2 SQIVND (reference sequence). The CDR3 loop spans 14 amino acids. The DNA for the CDR3 is TGTGCCAGTAGTATTAGCGGGAGTGGCGGGGAGCTGTTTTTT. Encoded protein: CASSISGSGGELFF.

The V gene is TRBV5-1, the J gene TRBJ2-7, with 9 bases identical to TRBD1. The CDR3 runs to 13 residues. The junction had 9 bases not matched to a gene; V was cut back by 5 bases and J by 9 bases. The germline gives CDR1 SGHRS, CDR2 YFSETQ. This CDR3 reads CASRSDRGTAQYF. CDR3 bases: TGCGCCAGCAGGTCGGACAGGGGTACGGCGCAGTACTTC. Based on the CDR3 plus reference TRBV5-1 and TRBJ2-7, the full variable domain is KAGVTQTPRYLIKTRGQQVTLSCSPISGHRSVSWYQQTPGQGLQFLFEYFSETQRNKGNFPGRFSGRQFSNSRSEMNVSTLELGDSALYLCASRSDRGTAQYFGPGTRLTVT.

CDR3 DNA: TGTGCCAGCTCACCACTCGGACAGGGAATGGGTCAGCCCCAGCATTTT. Translated, it gives CASSPLGQGMGQPQHF. The chain has TRBV18 and TRBJ1-5, with 8 bases fitting TRBD1. The CDR3 is 16 amino acids. From germline, CDR1 is KGHSH and CDR2 LQKENI. Losses at the gene ends were 1 base for V and 6 bases for J; bases not matched to a gene: 8.

This chain uses TRBV27 with TRBJ2-1, with 9 bases matching TRBD2. The CDR3 runs to 15 residues. Germline V gene sequence: CDR1 MNHEY, CDR2 SMNVEV (reference sequence). J lost 4 bases, V lost 1 base, and 2 bases had no gene match. The CDR3 bases are TGTGCCAGCAGTTTATTCCTAGCGGGATACAATGAGCAGTTCTTC. Its protein product is CASSLFLAGYNEQFF.

The J gene is TRBJ1-2, the V gene TRBV20-1; no firm D call. Trimming pared 3 bases from V and 3 bases from J, leaving 8 bases between. The CDR3 has 12 amino acids. Germline loops: CDR1 DFQATT, CDR2 SNEGSKA (reference sequence). The CDR3: CSASDPYYGYTF. In nucleotides, the CDR3 is TGCAGTGCTAGTGACCCCTACTATGGCTACACCTTC.

The rearrangement links TRBV6-1 to TRBJ1-3, with TRBD1 as a possible D gene (6 bases). The CDR3 length is 15 residues. V lost 1 base, J lost 4 bases, and 11 bases lay in between. The germline V gene has CDR1 MNHNS and CDR2 SASEGT. The chain's CDR3 is CASSEDRVSGNTIYF. DNA of the CDR3: TGTGCCAGCAGTGAAGACAGGGTATCGGGAAACACCATATATTTT.

J is TRBJ2-1 and V is TRBV11-2; 8 nucleotides align to TRBD2. The V segment lost 5 bases and the J segment 9 bases; nucleotides outside the gene matches: 12. This CDR3 is 15 amino acids long. CDR1 is SGHAT, CDR2 FQNNGV, per germline. The chain's CDR3 is CASSPREGLLVEQFF. In DNA form, the CDR3 reads TGTGCCAGCAGCCCTCGGGAGGGGCTGTTGGTTGAGCAGTTCTTC.

This chain links TRBV19 with TRBJ2-5; 9 nucleotides match TRBD2. The CDR3 is 16 residues long. The germline V gene has CDR1 LNHDA and CDR2 SQIVND (reference sequence). V lost 7 bases, J lost 1 base, and 10 bases stayed unmatched. The CDR3 is CASNLWASGTQETQYF. DNA of the CDR3: TGTGCCAGTAACCTTTGGGCTAGCGGGACCCAAGAGACCCAGTACTTC. Full variable domain (remainder filled in from reference TRBV19 and TRBJ2-5): DGGITQSPKYLFRKEGQNVTLSCEQNLNHDAMYWYRQDPGQGLRLIYYSQIVNDFQKGDIAEGYSVSREKKESFPLTVTSAQKNPTAFYLCASNLWASGTQETQYFGPGTRLLVL.

This chain joins TRBV5-4 and TRBJ2-6, with no clear D. Germline assignment: CDR1 SGHNT and CDR2 YYREEE (reference sequence). This CDR3 comprises 15 residues. V dropped 1 base and J dropped 4 bases, with 9 bases sitting between them. CDR3 bases: TGTGCCAGCAGCTTGCCATACTCCGGGGCCAACGTCCTGACTTTC. The encoded protein is CASSLPYSGANVLTF.

This clone was detected once. The chain links TRBV30 to TRBJ2-4; 7 bases line up with TRBD1. This CDR3 contains 14 residues. Germline CDR1 GTSNPN, CDR2 SVGIG (reference sequence). After removal of 4 bases from V and 12 bases from J, the junction contained 15 bases not matched to a gene. In DNA, the CDR3 is TGTGCCTGGAACACGGGACAGTCCCACGCTGATCAGTACTTC. Translated: CAWNTGQSHADQYF.

V gene TRBV27 combines with J gene TRBJ2-7; 7 positions match TRBD1. With 3 bases clipped from V and 2 bases from J, the junction kept 7 bases outside the gene matches. The CDR3 runs to 15 residues. Per germline, CDR1 MNHEY and CDR2 SMNVEV (reference sequence). The CDR3 region is CASSFLTGMAYEQYF. Written as DNA, the CDR3 is TGTGCCAGCAGTTTCCTGACAGGGATGGCCTACGAGCAGTACTTC.

The V call is TRBV9, the J call TRBJ2-7, with 8 bases identical to TRBD1. V dropped 3 bases and J dropped 4; count of bases not matched to a gene: 9. The CDR3 sequence is 15 residues long. Germline CDR1 is SGDLS and CDR2 is YYNGEE. CDR3 in DNA: TGTGCCAGCAGCGGGGACGGGACAGGATCGTACGAGCAGTACTTC. It is translated as CASSGDGTGSYEQYF.

J is TRBJ2-7 and V is TRBV4-1, with D possibly matching TRBD1 (6 bases). The CDR3 sequence is 13 residues long. Germline V lookup: CDR1 MGHRA, CDR2 YSYEKL. V lost 3 bases, J lost 6 bases, and 12 bases lay in between. The CDR3 is CASSQGDRPEQYF. In DNA, the CDR3 is TGCGCCAGCAGCCAGGGAGACAGGCCCGAGCAGTACTTC.

The chain combines TRBV27 with TRBJ2-3, with 9 bases aligning to TRBD1. CDR1 MNHEY and CDR2 SMNVEV come from the germline V gene (reference sequence). V shed 3 bases and J 14 bases; nucleotides not matched to a gene: 15. The CDR3 is 15 amino acids. CDR3 DNA sequence: TGTGCCAGCAGTTTTCAAGGGACAGGGAGAAGGGAGGGGTATTTT. Residues: CASSFQGTGRREGYF.

The chain joins TRBV4-1 to TRBJ1-3; D is ambiguous. CDR1 and CDR2 (germline): MGHRA, YSYEKL. The germline V and J ends were trimmed by 1 base and 4 bases, with 11 bases remaining between them. The CDR3 runs to 15 residues. CDR3 coding DNA: TGCGCCAGCAGCCAAGTTTTCCTTTCGGGAAACACCATATATTTT. This gives the protein CASSQVFLSGNTIYF.

V usage is TRBV7-9 and J usage is TRBJ2-7, with D uncertain. The CDR3 totals 12 residues. V lost 5 bases and J lost 0, with 5 bases in between. Germline lookup yields CDR1 SEHNR and CDR2 FQNEAQ (reference sequence). CDR3 protein: CASSPGSYEQYF. CDR3 in DNA: TGTGCCAGCAGCCCGGGCTCCTACGAGCAGTACTTC.

V is TRBV15 and J is TRBJ2-5; D perhaps matches TRBD1 (5 bases). The germline V and J ends were trimmed by 0 bases and 3 bases, with 8 bases remaining between them. The germline gives CDR1 LNHNV, CDR2 YYDKDF (reference sequence). The length of the CDR3 is 14 residues. The CDR3 nucleotides read TGTGCCACCAGCAGAGAGGACACCAAAGAGACCCAGTACTTC. Translation: CATSREDTKETQYF.

The chain combines TRBV5-3 with TRBJ1-2; D is unresolved. TRBV5-3 carries the ORF label, with uncertain function. Trimming removed 1 base at V and 4 bases at J, with 11 bases between. CDR3 length: 14 amino acids. The CDR3 region is CARSLRQDSYGYTF. CDR3 DNA sequence: TGTGCCAGAAGCTTGCGCCAGGATTCCTATGGCTACACCTTC.